The text below deals with one TCR beta chain. Its antigen is currently unknown. With 5 bases clipped from V and 1 base from J, the junction kept 5 bases outside the gene matches. Germline V gene lookup returns CDR1 MNHEY and CDR2 SVGAGI. CDR3 length equals 14 residues. The sample is drawn from a study of vaccination effects on CD4 cells after COVID-19. Only in-frame clones appear in the TCRdb table, and some are missing; sequencing was by immunoSEQ multiplex PCR. The sample includes tens of thousands of clones, about 65% seen only once; the top ten take over 4%. Study-wide results and caveats: In healthy vaccinees, only 1 of 255 vaccine-induced clones cross-reacted with common cold coronaviruses. Small numbers of convalescent patients limited the study. It also lacked early post-infection timepoints.

Pools of viral peptides were used by the ViraFEST assay to expand antigen-specific CD4+ T cells ahead of sequencing. An approximately 10-day culture period preceded the isolation of CD4+ T cells. Each vaccine recipient was nucleocapsid antibody negative and had no prior SARS-CoV-2 infection. Cultures used roughly 2 million PBMC per well, approximately 9.6 IU/ml IL-2 and about 10 ug/ml peptides. A half-volume exchange with IL-2 medium occurred on days 3 and 7. The chain uses TRBV6-5 and TRBJ2-7; 7 bases line up with TRBD1. The TCR was taken from a human donor who received a COVID-19 vaccine. Here the sequenced sample was CD4+ T cells from PBMCs cultured with HCoV-OC43 spike peptides, taken before COVID-19 vaccination. Noted subset: HCoV-OC43 spike overlapping peptide pool stimulation. The CDR3: CASSRTGLSYEQYV. CDR3 in DNA: TGTGCCAGCAGTAGGACAGGTCTTTCCTACGAGCAGTACGTC.